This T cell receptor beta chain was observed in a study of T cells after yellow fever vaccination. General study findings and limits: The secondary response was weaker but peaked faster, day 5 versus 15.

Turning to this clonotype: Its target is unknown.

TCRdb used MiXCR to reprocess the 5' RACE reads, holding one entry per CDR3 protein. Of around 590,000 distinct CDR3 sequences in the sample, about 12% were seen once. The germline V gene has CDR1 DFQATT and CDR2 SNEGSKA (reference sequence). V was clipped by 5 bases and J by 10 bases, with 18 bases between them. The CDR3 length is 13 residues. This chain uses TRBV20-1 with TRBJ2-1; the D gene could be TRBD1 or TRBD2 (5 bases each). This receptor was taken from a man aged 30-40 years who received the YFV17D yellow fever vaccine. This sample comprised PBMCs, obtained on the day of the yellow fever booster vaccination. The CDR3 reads CSAQRTGTLEQFF. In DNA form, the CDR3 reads TGCAGTGCTCAGAGGACCGGGACCCTCGAGCAGTTCTTC.